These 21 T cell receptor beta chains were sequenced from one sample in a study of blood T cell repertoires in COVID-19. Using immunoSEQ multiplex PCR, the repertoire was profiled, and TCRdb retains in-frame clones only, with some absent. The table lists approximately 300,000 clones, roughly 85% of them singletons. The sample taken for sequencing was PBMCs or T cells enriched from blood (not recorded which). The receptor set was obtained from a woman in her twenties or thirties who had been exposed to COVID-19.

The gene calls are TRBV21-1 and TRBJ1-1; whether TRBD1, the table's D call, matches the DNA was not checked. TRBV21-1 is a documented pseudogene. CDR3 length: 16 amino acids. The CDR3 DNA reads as TGTGCCAGCAGCAAAAGGGACAGGGCAAGGAACACTGAAGCTTTCTTT. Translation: CASSKRDRARNTEAFF.

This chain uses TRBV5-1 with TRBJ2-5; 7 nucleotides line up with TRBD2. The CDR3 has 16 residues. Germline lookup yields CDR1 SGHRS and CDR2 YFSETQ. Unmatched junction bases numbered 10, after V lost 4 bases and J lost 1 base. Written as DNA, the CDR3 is TGCGCCAGCAGCCACGGGACTATAGGCCCCCAAGAGACCCAGTACTTC. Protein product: CASSHGTIGPQETQYF.

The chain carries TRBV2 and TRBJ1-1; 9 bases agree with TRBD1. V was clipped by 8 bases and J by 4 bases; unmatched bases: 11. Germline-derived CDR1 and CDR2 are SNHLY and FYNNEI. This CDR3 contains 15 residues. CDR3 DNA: TGTGCCAGCCAGGAACAGGGGGCTTTGAGCACTGAAGCTTTCTTT. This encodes CASQEQGALSTEAFF.

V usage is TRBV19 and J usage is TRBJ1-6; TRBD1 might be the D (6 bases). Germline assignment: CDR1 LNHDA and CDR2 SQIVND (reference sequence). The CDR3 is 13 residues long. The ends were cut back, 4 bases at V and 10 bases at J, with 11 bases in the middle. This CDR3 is CASSSGGASPLHF. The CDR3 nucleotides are TGTGCCAGTAGTAGTGGGGGGGCGTCACCCCTCCACTTT.

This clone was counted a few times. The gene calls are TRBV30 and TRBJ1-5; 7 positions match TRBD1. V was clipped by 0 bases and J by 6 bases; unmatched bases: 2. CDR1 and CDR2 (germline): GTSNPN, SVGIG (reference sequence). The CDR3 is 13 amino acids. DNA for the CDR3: TGTGCCTGGAGTGTAGGGGGCGGTCAGCCCCAGCATTTT. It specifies CAWSVGGGQPQHF. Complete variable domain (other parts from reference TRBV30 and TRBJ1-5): SQTIHQWPATLVQPVGSPLSLECTVEGTSNPNLYWYRQAAGRGLQLLFYSVGIGQISSEVPQNLSASRPQDRQFILSSKKLLLSDSGFYLCAWSVGGGQPQHFGDGTRLSIL.

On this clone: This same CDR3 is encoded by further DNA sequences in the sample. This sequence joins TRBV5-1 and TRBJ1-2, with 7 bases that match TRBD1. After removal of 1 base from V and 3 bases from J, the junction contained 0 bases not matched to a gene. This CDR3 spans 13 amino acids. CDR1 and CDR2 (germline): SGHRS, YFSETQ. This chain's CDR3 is CASSLTGDYGYTF. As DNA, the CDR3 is TGCGCCAGCAGCTTGACAGGGGACTATGGCTACACCTTC.

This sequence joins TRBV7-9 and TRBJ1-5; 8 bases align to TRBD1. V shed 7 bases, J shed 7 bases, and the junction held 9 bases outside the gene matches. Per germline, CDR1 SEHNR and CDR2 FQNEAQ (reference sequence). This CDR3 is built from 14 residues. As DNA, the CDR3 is TGTGCCAGCAACAGGACAGGGCGAGAACAGCCCCAGCATTTT. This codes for CASNRTGREQPQHF.

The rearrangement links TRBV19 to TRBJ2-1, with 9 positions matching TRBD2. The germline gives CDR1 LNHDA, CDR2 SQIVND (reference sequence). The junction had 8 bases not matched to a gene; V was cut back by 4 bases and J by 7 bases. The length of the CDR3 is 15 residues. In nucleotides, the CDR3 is TGTGCCAGTAGTACCTATAGCGGGAGTAGAAATGAGCAGTTCTTC. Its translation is CASSTYSGSRNEQFF.

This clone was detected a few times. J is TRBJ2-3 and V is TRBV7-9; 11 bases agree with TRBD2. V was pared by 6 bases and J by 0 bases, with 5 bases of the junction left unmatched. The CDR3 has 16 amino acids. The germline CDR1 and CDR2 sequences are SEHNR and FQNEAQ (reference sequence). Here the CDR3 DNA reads TGTGCCAGCAGGGGACTAGCGGACTCTAGCACAGATACGCAGTATTTT. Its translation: CASRGLADSSTDTQYF.

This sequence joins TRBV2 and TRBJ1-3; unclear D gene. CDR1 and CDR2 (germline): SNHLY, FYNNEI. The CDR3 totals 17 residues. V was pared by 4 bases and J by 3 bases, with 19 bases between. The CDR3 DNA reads TGTGCCAGCAGTGTTAAGGTCGGGGAATTGAGTGGAAACACCATATATTTT. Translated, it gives CASSVKVGELSGNTIYF. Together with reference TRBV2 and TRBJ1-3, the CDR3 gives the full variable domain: EPEVTQTPSHQVTQMGQEVILRCVPISNHLYFYWYRQILGQKVEFLVSFYNNEISEKSEIFDDQFSVERPDGSNFTLKIRSTKLEDSAMYFCASSVKVGELSGNTIYFGEGSWLTVV.

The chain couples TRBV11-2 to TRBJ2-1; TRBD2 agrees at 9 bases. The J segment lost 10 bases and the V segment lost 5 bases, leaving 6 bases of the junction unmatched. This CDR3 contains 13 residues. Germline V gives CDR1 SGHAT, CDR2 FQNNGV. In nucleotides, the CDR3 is TGTGCCAGCAGCCCCGCTAGCGGGATGGAGCAGTTCTTC. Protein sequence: CASSPASGMEQFF.

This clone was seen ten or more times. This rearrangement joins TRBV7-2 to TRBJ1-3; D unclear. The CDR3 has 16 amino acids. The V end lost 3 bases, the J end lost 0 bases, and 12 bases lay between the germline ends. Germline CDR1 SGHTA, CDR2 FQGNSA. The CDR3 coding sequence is TGTGCCAGCAGCTTTCTCACAGAACACTCTGGAAACACCATATATTTT. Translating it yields CASSFLTEHSGNTIYF.

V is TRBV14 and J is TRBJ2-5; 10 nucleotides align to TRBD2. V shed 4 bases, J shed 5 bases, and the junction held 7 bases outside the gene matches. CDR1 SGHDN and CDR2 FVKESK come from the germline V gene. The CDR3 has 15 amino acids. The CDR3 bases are TGTGCCAGCAGCCGGACTAGCGGTATTGGCGAGACCCAGTACTTC. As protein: CASSRTSGIGETQYF.

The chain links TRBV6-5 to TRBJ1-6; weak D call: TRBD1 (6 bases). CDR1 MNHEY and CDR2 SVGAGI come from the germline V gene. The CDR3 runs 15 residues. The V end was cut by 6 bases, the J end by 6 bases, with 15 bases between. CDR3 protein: CASRGAAAFNSPLHF. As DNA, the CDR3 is TGTGCCAGCAGGGGGGCGGCAGCCTTTAATTCACCCCTCCACTTT.

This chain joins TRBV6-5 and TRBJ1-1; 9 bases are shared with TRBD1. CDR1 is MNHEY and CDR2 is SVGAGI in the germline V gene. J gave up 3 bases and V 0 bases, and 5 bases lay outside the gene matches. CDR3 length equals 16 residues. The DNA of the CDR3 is TGTGCCAGCAGTTACTCTCGCGGACAGGGGTACACTGAAGCTTTCTTT. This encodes CASSYSRGQGYTEAFF.

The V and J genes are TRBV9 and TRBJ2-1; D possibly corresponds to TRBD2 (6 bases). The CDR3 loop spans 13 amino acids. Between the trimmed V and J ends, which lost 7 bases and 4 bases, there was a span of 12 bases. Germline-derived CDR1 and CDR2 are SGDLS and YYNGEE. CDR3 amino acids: CASSTSIYNEQFF. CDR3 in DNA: TGTGCCAGCTCGACTAGTATTTACAATGAGCAGTTCTTC.

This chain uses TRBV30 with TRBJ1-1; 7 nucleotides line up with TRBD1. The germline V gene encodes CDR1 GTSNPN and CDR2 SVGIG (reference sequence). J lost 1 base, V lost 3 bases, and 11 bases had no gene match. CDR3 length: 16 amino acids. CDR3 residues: CAWSAITGVGNTEAFF. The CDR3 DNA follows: TGTGCCTGGAGCGCAATCACAGGGGTAGGGAACACTGAAGCTTTCTTT.

Here the CDR3 reads CASSQDIPGQGNSPLHF. In DNA form, the CDR3 reads TGCGCCAGCAGCCAGGACATTCCGGGACAGGGGAACTCACCCCTCCACTTT. V usage is TRBV4-3 and J usage is TRBJ1-6; 10 nucleotides align to TRBD1. CDR1 is LGHNA and CDR2 is YSLEER in the germline V gene. The CDR3 length is 17 residues. Trimming removed 3 bases from V and 10 bases from J; junction bases left unmatched: 12.

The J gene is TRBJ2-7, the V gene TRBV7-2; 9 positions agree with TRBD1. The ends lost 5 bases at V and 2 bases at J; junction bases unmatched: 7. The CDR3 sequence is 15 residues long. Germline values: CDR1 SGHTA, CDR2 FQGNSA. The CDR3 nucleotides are TGTGCCAGCAGCCTGGGGACAGGGACGGCCTACGAGCAGTACTTC. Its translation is CASSLGTGTAYEQYF.

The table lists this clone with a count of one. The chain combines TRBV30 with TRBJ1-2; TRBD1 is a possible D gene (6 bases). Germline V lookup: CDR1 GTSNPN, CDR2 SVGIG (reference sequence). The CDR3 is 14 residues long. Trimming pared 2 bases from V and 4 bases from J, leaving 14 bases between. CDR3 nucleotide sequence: TGTGCCTGGAGTAGGACGGACAGCTTCTATGGCTACACCTTC. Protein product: CAWSRTDSFYGYTF. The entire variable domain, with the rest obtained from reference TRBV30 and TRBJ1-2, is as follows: SQTIHQWPATLVQPVGSPLSLECTVEGTSNPNLYWYRQAAGRGLQLLFYSVGIGQISSEVPQNLSASRPQDRQFILSSKKLLLSDSGFYLCAWSRTDSFYGYTFGSGTRLTVV.

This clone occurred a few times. The CDR3 is CASSLQGVGLPQHF. In DNA form, the CDR3 reads TGCGCCAGCAGTTTACAGGGGGTGGGTCTCCCCCAGCATTTT. The chain employs TRBV10-1 and TRBJ1-5, with TRBD1 matching 8 bases. V shed 5 bases and J 10 bases; nucleotides not matched to a gene: 10. Per germline, CDR1 WNHNN and CDR2 SYGVQD (reference sequence). CDR3 length equals 14 residues.